This T cell receptor beta chain was sequenced in a study of blood T cell repertoires in COVID-19. About the study: Sites across the United States, Italy and Spain contributed samples from acute and convalescent COVID-19.

Under the authors' procedure: It was from reference gene primer amplification that nucleated cell counts were estimated. TCRdb's table, derived via immunoSEQ multiplex PCR, lists solely in-frame clones and lacks some. The DNA was the basis for D and trimming; V, J and clone size are from that table. Seen here are approximately 60,000 clones, about 80% observed once, and the top ten hold approximately 20%. This CDR3 has 15 amino acids. Unmatched junction bases numbered 4, after V lost 1 base and J lost 4 bases. Per the germline V gene, CDR1 is SGHDN and CDR2 is FVKESK. The chain combines TRBV14 with TRBJ1-2, with TRBD1 matching over 9 bases. Source material: peripheral blood. The clonotype originates from a woman in her sixties or seventies with acute or convalescent COVID-19. Here the CDR3 reads CASSQVTGGGYGYTF. CDR3 bases: TGTGCCAGCAGCCAAGTCACAGGGGGCGGCTATGGCTACACCTTC. Filled out from reference TRBV14 and TRBJ1-2, the complete variable domain reads EAGVTQFPSHSVIEKGQTVTLRCDPISGHDNLYWYRRVMGKEIKFLLHFVKESKQDESGMPNNRFLAERTGGTYSTLKVQPAELEDSGVYFCASSQVTGGGYGYTFGSGTRLTVV.